These T cell receptor beta chains were read from a single sample in a study of control samples from healthy donors and cancer patients. Sequencing was performed with immunoSEQ multiplex PCR; in TCRdb, only in-frame clones are kept and a portion is missing. Among approximately 150,000 clones listed, roughly 92% were seen once. The source material was blood. The receptors stem from a man in his forties in good health. CDR3s include the opening cysteine and the closing phenylalanine or tryptophan. A D gene is named only where the DNA matches it firmly. Clone size is stated in some rows and not others, as once, few, many or a class when expanded.

J | D | size | V | CDR3 | DNA
TRBJ2-3 | TRBD2 | . | TRBV5-1 | CASSTGLAGGRSTDTQYF | TGCGCCAGCAGCACCGGACTAGCGGGAGGACGGAGCACAGATACGCAGTATTTT
TRBJ1-4 | . | . | TRBV14 | CASSITGPGEKLFF | TGTGCCAGCAGTATCACAGGGCCAGGTGAAAAACTGTTTTTT
TRBJ2-7 | . | . | TRBV7-7 | CASSTPVPRQFSYEQYF | TGTGCTAGCAGCACCCCGGTACCACGACAGTTCTCCTACGAGCAGTACTTC
TRBJ1-1 | . | few | TRBV4-3 | CASSQDRNTEAFF | TGCGCCAGCAGCCAAGACAGGAACACTGAAGCTTTCTTT
TRBJ2-6 | . | . | TRBV2 | CASTGWANVLTF | TGTGCCAGCACAGGCTGGGCCAACGTCCTGACTTTC
TRBJ1-1 | . | once | TRBV4-2 | CASSQVGAGSTEAFF | TGTGCCAGCAGCCAAGTCGGGGCCGGGAGCACTGAAGCTTTCTTT
TRBJ2-3 | . | . | TRBV28 | CASSLWTELSTDTQYF | TGTGCCAGCAGTTTATGGACAGAGCTAAGCACAGATACGCAGTATTTT
TRBJ2-2 | . | . | TRBV7-3 | CASSLSQVDTGELFF | TGTGCCAGCAGCTTATCCCAGGTGGACACCGGGGAGCTGTTTTTT
TRBJ1-1 | . | . | TRBV19 | CASSIKGVVGTEAFF | TGTGCCAGTAGTATAAAGGGAGTCGTGGGCACTGAAGCTTTCTTT
TRBJ2-2 | . | . | TRBV9 | CASSVQGAPTGELFF | TGTGCCAGCAGCGTACAAGGGGCGCCCACCGGGGAGCTGTTTTTT
TRBJ2-5 | . | few | TRBV6-6 | CASSYGQQETQYF | TGTGCCAGCAGTTACGGGCAGCAAGAGACCCAGTACTTC